The T cell receptor (beta chain) under discussion was sequenced for a study of OX40 agonist ivuxolimab in advanced cancers. At the level of the study: The treatment was a fully human IgG2 OX40 agonist, ivuxolimab. Ivuxolimab was administered intravenously to patients at 0.01 to 10 mg/kg every 2 weeks. A mean age of around 63 years, range about 23 to 80, was recorded, and approximately 79% were male. General study points: More expanded clones were found, on average, in CD8+ than in CD4+ T cells.

Generated by immunoSEQ multiplex PCR, the TCRdb table keeps only in-frame clones and is missing some. Of 94,000 or so clones in the sample, around 84% were seen once. Comment on this clone: Its antigen remains unidentified.

The specimen comprised CD4+ or CD8+ T cells sorted from blood, sampled in a trial of the OX40 agonist ivuxolimab. The clonotype originates from an adult with an advanced solid tumor such as melanoma, head and neck, liver or kidney cancer.

Here the CDR3 reads CASSDRSYGYTF. CDR3 DNA sequence: TGTGCCAGCAGCGACAGGTCCTATGGCTACACCTTC. V usage is TRBV28 and J usage is TRBJ1-2, with D possibly being TRBD1 (6 bases). Germline V CDR1 and CDR2: MDHEN, SYDVKM. The length of the CDR3 is 12 residues. Trimming stripped 6 bases from V and 4 bases from J, with 9 bases between.